The entry below gives a single T cell receptor (beta chain) sequence along with its context. The germline V gene has CDR1 SEHNR and CDR2 FQNEAQ (reference sequence). Trimming shortened V by 2 bases and J by 6 bases, and 11 bases separated the two germline ends. This CDR3 has 15 amino acids. The record originates from a study of blood T cell repertoires in COVID-19. Study-level information: Sites across the United States, Italy and Spain contributed samples from acute and convalescent COVID-19. The analysed material was cDNA or gDNA that came from T cells, B-cell-depleted T cells, or PBMCs.

Original data processing: Amplifying reference gene primers gave estimates of nucleated cell counts. The table came from immunoSEQ multiplex PCR; TCRdb's copy has only in-frame clones and leaves some out. From that table come the V and J calls and clone size; the DNA was used to work out D and trimming. The repertoire has about 120,000 clones, 70% to 80% of them found once; the top ten carry 35% to 40%. The clonotype was recovered from a man between 40 and 49 years old with active or convalescent COVID-19. The chain uses TRBV7-9 and TRBJ1-6; D gene unclear. Sequenced: peripheral blood. The CDR3 region has the DNA TGTGCCAGCAGCTTAAGCGGGGAGGGTAATTCACCCCTCCACTTT. As protein: CASSLSGEGNSPLHF.